These 18 T cell receptor beta chains were sequenced from one sample in a study of cytomegalovirus exposure and HLA in healthy donors. Some clones are missing from TCRdb's copy, which holds only in-frame ones; the method was immunoSEQ multiplex PCR. The sample includes about 260,000 clones, around 91% of them seen just once. The sample comprised PBMCs. Receptor source: a woman aged 25 to 39 in good health and CMV-seronegative.

This CDR3 reads CASSLASTGLNYGYTF. The DNA of the CDR3 is TGCGCCAGCAGCTTGGCCTCGACAGGGTTGAACTATGGCTACACCTTC. The chain is built from TRBV5-1 and TRBJ1-2, with 7 bases matching TRBD1. Germline loops: CDR1 SGHRS, CDR2 YFSETQ. This CDR3 contains 16 residues. The trim removed 0 bases at V and 2 bases at J, leaving 7 bases unmatched.

The rearrangement joins TRBV7-2 to TRBJ2-1; 8 nucleotides agree with TRBD2. Trimming cost V 1 base and J 10 bases; bases outside gene matches: 15. Germline loops: CDR1 SGHTA, CDR2 FQGNSA. The CDR3 extends over 17 amino acids. DNA for the CDR3: TGTGCCAGCAGCTTAGGAGCCGCCAGCGGGAGTTGGTGGGAGCAGTTCTTC. It encodes CASSLGAASGSWWEQFF.

Here the CDR3 DNA reads TGTGCCAGCAGCGTACGGGGGGGTCAGCCCCAGCATTTT. Residues: CASSVRGGQPQHF. V is TRBV9 and J is TRBJ1-5; D is perhaps TRBD1 (5 bases). The CDR3 loop spans 13 amino acids. V was trimmed by 1 base and J by 6 bases, leaving 8 bases between them. Germline assignment: CDR1 SGDLS and CDR2 YYNGEE.

This clone occurred once. The V and J genes are TRBV29-1 and TRBJ2-1; 7 bases are shared with TRBD1. Per the germline V gene, CDR1 is SQVTM and CDR2 is ANQGSEA. This CDR3 region has 14 residues. V lost 0 bases, J lost 6 bases, and 5 bases stayed unmatched. The CDR3 coding sequence is TGCAGCGTTGAAGATGGGGCAGGGGGCAATGAGCAGTTCTTC. Residues: CSVEDGAGGNEQFF.

The rearrangement links TRBV28 to TRBJ2-7; either TRBD1 or TRBD2 may fit D (6 bases each). Germline lookup yields CDR1 MDHEN and CDR2 SYDVKM. This CDR3 contains 15 residues. V lost 2 bases, J lost 5 bases, and 16 bases lay in between. CDR3 protein: CASSLPGTGAHEQYF. CDR3 in DNA: TGTGCCAGCAGTTTACCCGGGACGGGGGCCCACGAGCAGTACTTC. The whole variable domain, remainder taken from reference TRBV28 and TRBJ2-7, is DVKVTQSSRYLVKRTGEKVFLECVQDMDHENMFWYRQDPGLGLRLIYFSYDVKMKEKGDIPEGYSVSREKKERFSLILESASTNQTSMYLCASSLPGTGAHEQYFGPGTRLTVT.

This chain links TRBV28 with TRBJ2-3; 7 bases agree with TRBD1. J gave up 3 bases and V 7 bases, and 7 bases lay outside the gene matches. The CDR3 spans 14 residues. Germline CDR1 reads MDHEN; CDR2 reads SYDVKM. CDR3 sequence reads: CASIRGRTTDTQYF. CDR3 in DNA: TGTGCCAGCATTAGGGGGCGTACAACAGATACGCAGTATTTT. Based on the CDR3 plus reference TRBV28 and TRBJ2-3, the full variable domain is DVKVTQSSRYLVKRTGEKVFLECVQDMDHENMFWYRQDPGLGLRLIYFSYDVKMKEKGDIPEGYSVSREKKERFSLILESASTNQTSMYLCASIRGRTTDTQYFGPGTRLTVL.

V is TRBV12-5 and J is TRBJ1-1; D gene uncertain. The V gene lost 0 bases and the J gene lost 1 base, with 9 bases spanning the gap. Germline CDR1 reads LGHNT; CDR2 reads FRNRAP. The CDR3 runs to 15 residues. CDR3 sequence (DNA): TGTGCTAGTGGTTTGGTCCTGGAGAGGAACACTGAAGCTTTCTTT. It yields the protein CASGLVLERNTEAFF.

The chain carries TRBV11-2 and TRBJ1-5; D gene ambiguous. V was cut by 1 base and J by 2 bases, with 9 bases left in between. The CDR3 is 15 amino acids. Germline V gene lookup returns CDR1 SGHAT and CDR2 FQNNGV. The DNA for the CDR3 is TGTGCCAGCAGCTTAGCCGGGCAGGGCAATCAGCCCCAGCATTTT. The encoded protein is CASSLAGQGNQPQHF.

The chain carries TRBV5-1 and TRBJ1-1; no reliable D call. Germline CDR1 SGHRS, CDR2 YFSETQ. Trimming stripped 6 bases from V and 4 bases from J, with 19 bases between. The CDR3 contains 15 residues. The CDR3 is CASTRDRGRVTEAFF. DNA for the CDR3: TGCGCCAGCACCCGTGATCGAGGGCGCGTCACTGAAGCTTTCTTT.

The rearrangement links TRBV19 to TRBJ2-1; D is ambiguous. Trimming took 3 bases from V and 2 from J, leaving 20 bases between them. The CDR3 is 18 amino acids. Germline V lookup: CDR1 LNHDA, CDR2 SQIVND (reference sequence). CDR3 in amino acids: CASSITPPDRATYNEQFF. The CDR3 DNA follows: TGTGCCAGTAGTATCACCCCCCCCGATCGCGCTACCTACAATGAGCAGTTCTTC.

The rearrangement uses TRBV27 and TRBJ2-3; 8 bases align to TRBD2. Germline V gives CDR1 MNHEY, CDR2 SMNVEV (reference sequence). The CDR3 consists of 15 residues. Trimming at V came to 3 bases and at J to 2 bases, leaving 4 bases not matched to a gene. CDR3 nucleotides: TGTGCCAGCAGTTTTAGCGGGACTAACACAGATACGCAGTATTTT. Translated, it gives CASSFSGTNTDTQYF.

CDR3: CASSPQSTNEKLFF. CDR3 coding DNA: TGTGCCAGCTCACCACAGTCAACTAATGAAAAACTGTTTTTT. The rearrangement uses TRBV18 and TRBJ1-4, with D hard to call. From germline, CDR1 is KGHSH and CDR2 LQKENI. Trimming removed 1 base at V and 0 bases at J, with 3 bases between. This CDR3 spans 14 amino acids.

This clone appeared many times. This rearrangement joins TRBV7-6 to TRBJ2-7; D gene ambiguous. Germline CDR1 is SGHVS and CDR2 is FNYEAQ. The CDR3 runs 14 residues. Trimming stripped 1 base from V and 2 bases from J, with 9 bases between. The CDR3 coding sequence is TGTGCCAGCAGCTTAGTAGTACCACCCTACGAGCAGTACTTC. Its protein product is CASSLVVPPYEQYF.

This chain's CDR3 is CASSRASGPPYSNQPQHF. DNA of the CDR3: TGTGCCAGTAGTAGGGCGTCAGGGCCCCCTTATAGCAATCAGCCCCAGCATTTT. V and J are TRBV19 and TRBJ1-5; D possibly corresponds to TRBD1 (5 bases). The V end lost 4 bases, the J end lost 0 bases, and 19 bases lay between the germline ends. Germline CDR1 is LNHDA and CDR2 is SQIVND (reference sequence). The CDR3 spans 18 residues.

This rearrangement joins TRBV6-1 to TRBJ2-4, with D possibly being TRBD1 or TRBD2 (5 bases each). Per germline, CDR1 MNHNS and CDR2 SASEGT. V lost 1 base, J lost 9 bases, and 13 bases lay in between. The CDR3 loop spans 14 amino acids. The CDR3 sequence: CASSEGLPGTIQYF. In nucleotides, the CDR3 is TGTGCCAGCAGTGAAGGCCTACCGGGGACCATTCAGTACTTC.

The chain uses TRBV6-6 and TRBJ2-5; TRBD1 agrees at 10 bases. V lost 2 bases to trimming and J lost 3 bases; unmatched junction nucleotides: 3. Germline loops: CDR1 MNHNY, CDR2 SVGAGI (reference sequence). The CDR3 length is 15 residues. CDR3 sequence: CASSYAGTGEETQYF. Written as DNA, the CDR3 is TGTGCCAGCAGTTACGCCGGGACAGGGGAAGAGACCCAGTACTTC.

The rearrangement links TRBV7-2 to TRBJ2-1, with a weak D call TRBD2 (6 bases). The CDR3 has 17 residues. The ends were cut back, 5 bases at V and 4 bases at J, with 21 bases in the middle. CDR1 SGHTA and CDR2 FQGNSA come from the germline V gene. This CDR3 is CASSPRQGLGDYNEQFF. The CDR3 DNA is TGTGCCAGCAGCCCCCGGCAGGGACTCGGGGATTACAATGAGCAGTTCTTC.

V gene TRBV7-2 combines with J gene TRBJ1-1; D is ambiguous. Germline CDR1 and CDR2: SGHTA and FQGNSA. CDR3 length: 14 amino acids. V was pared by 4 bases and J by 1 base, with 10 bases between. CDR3 sequence: CASSSSLKNTEAFF. The CDR3, as DNA: TGTGCCAGCAGCTCATCTTTAAAGAACACTGAAGCTTTCTTT.